The 32 T cell receptor beta chains reported below all come from one sample, sequenced in a study of cytomegalovirus exposure and HLA in healthy donors. Researchers ran the PCR with 60 Vbeta and 13 Jbeta primers. Here immunoSEQ multiplex PCR was the method, and the copy in TCRdb shows in-frame clones only, minus some. This sample has approximately 150,000 clones; just under 80% occur once, and the top ten carry around 7%. Sequenced sample: PBMCs. These receptors were collected from a woman between 40 and 55 years old in good health and CMV-seropositive.

The chain joins TRBV6-6 to TRBJ1-1; possible D gene TRBD1, 5 bases. With 2 bases removed from V and 4 bases from J, the gap between germline ends came to 8 bases. The CDR3 is 13 residues long. Germline V gives CDR1 MNHNY, CDR2 SVGAGI (reference sequence). CDR3 coding DNA: TGTGCCAGCAGTTACCCGGGACTCACTGAAGCTTTCTTT. It specifies CASSYPGLTEAFF.

This clone was detected only once. The CDR3 DNA is TGCGCCAGCAGCTTGGAAGGTCGACACCAGCCCCAGCATTTT. It is translated as CASSLEGRHQPQHF. The chain has TRBV5-1 and TRBJ1-5; D is ambiguous. Germline lookup yields CDR1 SGHRS and CDR2 YFSETQ. The CDR3 covers 14 residues. Trimming stripped 0 bases from V and 7 bases from J, with 11 bases between.

The chain recombines TRBV5-1 with TRBJ2-2; tentatively, D is TRBD1 (6 bases). The germline CDR1 and CDR2 sequences are SGHRS and YFSETQ. The CDR3 contains 15 residues. V lost 0 bases and J lost 1, with 7 bases in between. CDR3 loop: CASSLAQGNTGELFF. In DNA form, the CDR3 reads TGCGCCAGCAGCTTGGCACAGGGGAACACCGGGGAGCTGTTTTTT. The variable domain in full, with the rest retrieved from reference TRBV5-1 and TRBJ2-2, is KAGVTQTPRYLIKTRGQQVTLSCSPISGHRSVSWYQQTPGQGLQFLFEYFSETQRNKGNFPGRFSGRQFSNSRSEMNVSTLELGDSALYLCASSLAQGNTGELFFGEGSRLTVL.

In its sample, this clone was seen a few times. The rearrangement links TRBV19 to TRBJ1-1; no clear D gene. Per the germline V gene, CDR1 is LNHDA and CDR2 is SQIVND (reference sequence). CDR3 size: 15 residues. V dropped 3 bases and J dropped 0 bases, with 11 bases sitting between them. CDR3 sequence: CASSMWWSMNTEAFF. CDR3 bases: TGTGCCAGTAGTATGTGGTGGTCTATGAACACTGAAGCTTTCTTT.

With regard to this clone: The same CDR3 also results from other DNA sequences found in this sample. This chain joins TRBV5-6 and TRBJ2-5; 9 bases align to TRBD1. The CDR3 extends over 16 amino acids. Germline CDR1 reads SGHDT; CDR2 reads YYEEEE. The trim removed 3 bases at V and 5 bases at J, leaving 11 bases unmatched. Here the CDR3 reads CASSSPGQGGLETQYF. As DNA, the CDR3 is TGTGCCAGCAGCTCCCCGGGACAGGGAGGGTTGGAGACCCAGTACTTC. Together with reference TRBV5-6 and TRBJ2-5, the CDR3 gives the full variable domain: DAGVTQSPTHLIKTRGQQVTLRCSPKSGHDTVSWYQQALGQGPQFIFQYYEEEERQRGNFPDRFSGHQFPNYSSELNVNALLLGDSALYLCASSSPGQGGLETQYFGPGTRLLVL.

Points on this clone: Other DNA variants within this sample encode the same CDR3. V is TRBV6-6 and J is TRBJ1-6; no definite D call. CDR3 size: 12 residues. CDR1 MNHNY and CDR2 SVGAGI come from the germline V gene (reference sequence). Trimming took off 2 bases at V and 10 bases at J, with 6 bases between the two ends. The CDR3 loop reads CASSYLDSPLHF. The DNA for the CDR3 is TGTGCCAGCAGTTACCTAGACTCACCCCTCCACTTT.

The V call is TRBV19, the J call TRBJ1-2, with TRBD1 identical over 8 bases. Germline V CDR1 and CDR2: LNHDA, SQIVND (reference sequence). V was clipped by 5 bases and J by 4 bases; unmatched bases: 3. This CDR3 comprises 13 residues. CDR3 in DNA: TGTGCCAGTAGTTGGACAGGGATCTATGGCTACACCTTC. Residues: CASSWTGIYGYTF.

The chain carries TRBV28 and TRBJ2-7, with D perhaps TRBD1 (6 bases). Germline V lookup: CDR1 MDHEN, CDR2 SYDVKM. The CDR3 extends over 11 amino acids. Trimming left V 9 bases short and J 3 bases short, with 9 bases between. The CDR3 DNA reads TGTGCCAGTCTAGGGGGCTACGAGCAGTACTTC. This gives the protein CASLGGYEQYF.

This clone showed up just a few times. The DNA for the CDR3 is TGTGCCAGCAGCTCGACTACAAGTACAGATACGCAGTATTTT. Translation: CASSSTTSTDTQYF. The rearrangement uses TRBV2 and TRBJ2-3; tentative D call: TRBD2 (5 bases). The CDR3 length is 14 residues. Looked up from germline, CDR1 is SNHLY and CDR2 is FYNNEI. Between the trimmed V and J ends, which lost 6 bases and 3 bases, there was a span of 13 bases.

The genes are TRBV11-2 and TRBJ1-2; 7 bases match TRBD1. The junction had 8 bases not matched to a gene; V was cut back by 4 bases and J by 3 bases. Germline V CDR1 and CDR2: SGHAT, FQNNGV. CDR3 length equals 15 residues. The CDR3 coding sequence is TGTGCCAGCAGCTCGAACGACAGGGCTGACTATGGCTACACCTTC. Protein: CASSSNDRADYGYTF.

The CDR3 bases are TGTGCCAGCAGCTTGGGGCAGGGGGTCTACTATGGCTACACCTTC. It is translated as CASSLGQGVYYGYTF. V and J are TRBV7-2 and TRBJ1-2, with 7 bases identical to TRBD1. CDR1 and CDR2 from the germline V gene are SGHTA and FQGNSA. The CDR3 runs to 15 residues. The V gene end was trimmed by 3 bases and the J gene end by 3 bases; junction bases not matched to a gene: 7.

This clone showed up just a few times. The chain links TRBV4-1 to TRBJ1-6; D is uncertain. CDR3 length equals 13 residues. Trimming removed 0 bases from V and 13 bases from J, with 10 bases in between. The germline V gene encodes CDR1 MGHRA and CDR2 YSYEKL. The CDR3 loop reads CASSQDSFPPLHF. The CDR3 region has the DNA TGCGCCAGCAGCCAAGATAGTTTCCCCCCCCTCCACTTT.

The V and J genes are TRBV7-9 and TRBJ1-2; 9 bases are a match to TRBD1. The CDR3 length is 13 residues. Germline V gene lookup returns CDR1 SEHNR and CDR2 FQNEAQ (reference sequence). V lost 5 bases, J lost 7 bases, and 5 bases stayed unmatched. The CDR3 loop reads CASSRDRAIGYTF. The CDR3 DNA is TGTGCCAGCAGCCGGGACAGGGCGATTGGCTACACCTTC.

V is TRBV7-3 and J is TRBJ2-2, with D perhaps TRBD2 (5 bases). Looked up from germline, CDR1 is SGHTA and CDR2 is FQGTGA. CDR3 size: 14 residues. V lost 6 bases and J lost 0, with 8 bases in between. In DNA form, the CDR3 reads TGTGCCAGCAGTCTGGAGGCGAACACCGGGGAGCTGTTTTTT. This encodes CASSLEANTGELFF.

V is TRBV5-6 and J is TRBJ2-7; 8 bases line up with TRBD1. Germline-derived CDR1 and CDR2 are SGHDT and YYEEEE. This CDR3 spans 14 amino acids. The V and J ends lost 4 bases and 1 base, in that order; junction bases with no gene match: 4. CDR3 amino acids: CASSRQGQSYEQYF. DNA of the CDR3: TGTGCCAGCAGCCGACAGGGGCAATCCTACGAGCAGTACTTC. Combining the CDR3 with reference TRBV5-6 and TRBJ2-7 gives the whole variable domain DAGVTQSPTHLIKTRGQQVTLRCSPKSGHDTVSWYQQALGQGPQFIFQYYEEEERQRGNFPDRFSGHQFPNYSSELNVNALLLGDSALYLCASSRQGQSYEQYFGPGTRLTVT.

CDR3 DNA: TGTGCCATCACCGGGGGGGTAGGAGAGACCCAGTACTTC. As protein: CAITGGVGETQYF. The rearrangement joins TRBV10-3 to TRBJ2-5; the match to TRBD2 covers 8 bases. Looked up from germline, CDR1 is ENHRY and CDR2 is SYGVKD. V shed 7 bases, J shed 4 bases, and the junction held 5 bases outside the gene matches. The CDR3 is made up of 13 amino acids.

The chain employs TRBV19 and TRBJ1-3; tentative D call: TRBD1 (6 bases). Germline V gene sequence: CDR1 LNHDA, CDR2 SQIVND (reference sequence). This CDR3 has 16 amino acids. Deletions cut 5 bases from V and 0 bases from J, with 14 bases between. This chain's CDR3 is CASSLPRTVSGNTIYF. CDR3 sequence (DNA): TGTGCCAGTAGTCTCCCCAGGACAGTCTCTGGAAACACCATATATTTT.

The sample holds a few counts of this clone. The chain recombines TRBV4-2 with TRBJ1-2, with D tentatively TRBD1 (6 bases). This CDR3 has 15 residues. V was cut by 2 bases and J by 2 bases, with 12 bases left in between. Per the germline V gene, CDR1 is LGHNA and CDR2 is YNFKEQ. The CDR3 protein is CASSQKSGANYGYTF. CDR3 nucleotides: TGTGCCAGCAGCCAAAAGTCAGGGGCCAACTATGGCTACACCTTC.

The V gene is TRBV7-9, the J gene TRBJ1-4; D may be TRBD1 (5 bases). V lost 0 bases and J lost 5, with 13 bases in between. CDR3 length: 16 amino acids. Germline CDR1 SEHNR, CDR2 FQNEAQ (reference sequence). CDR3: CASSLASGVGNEKLFF. The CDR3, as DNA: TGTGCCAGCAGCTTAGCCTCGGGGGTGGGGAATGAAAAACTGTTTTTT. Drawing the rest from reference TRBV7-9 and TRBJ1-4, the complete variable domain is DTGVSQNPRHKITKRGQNVTFRCDPISEHNRLYWYRQTLGQGPEFLTYFQNEAQLEKSRLLSDRFSAERPKGSFSTLEIQRTEQGDSAMYLCASSLASGVGNEKLFFGSGTQLSVL.

This clone was counted once. The chain has TRBV28 and TRBJ1-2; 9 bases fit TRBD1. V was pared by 7 bases and J by 2 bases, with 2 bases of the junction left unmatched. CDR1 is MDHEN and CDR2 is SYDVKM in the germline V gene. This CDR3 region has 13 residues. The CDR3 sequence is CASKTGGNYGYTF. DNA of the CDR3: TGTGCCAGCAAGACAGGGGGAAACTATGGCTACACCTTC.

J is TRBJ2-1 and V is TRBV7-2; 9 positions agree with TRBD2. Germline CDR1 reads SGHTA; CDR2 reads FQGNSA. The CDR3 is 15 residues long. Germline trimming cut 1 base from V and 12 bases from J; bases unmatched to any gene: 10. The CDR3 DNA follows: TGTGCCAGCAGCTTAGTAGGGCCTGCGGGGGGGGCGCAGTTCTTC. This gives the protein CASSLVGPAGGAQFF.

The chain is built from TRBV7-9 and TRBJ2-1; D is unclear. The CDR3 runs to 15 residues. V lost 1 base and J lost 3, with 10 bases in between. Germline V gene sequence: CDR1 SEHNR, CDR2 FQNEAQ (reference sequence). DNA of the CDR3: TGTGCCAGCAGCTTAGGCACTCAAGTCTACAATGAGCAGTTCTTC. Translated, it gives CASSLGTQVYNEQFF.

This clone showed up many times. The V gene is TRBV6-1, the J gene TRBJ1-2, with D unresolved. There are 15 residues in the CDR3. Trimming left V 1 base short and J 4 bases short, with 13 bases between. Germline V gene lookup returns CDR1 MNHNS and CDR2 SASEGT. The CDR3 spells CASSEGGSPSYGYTF. The CDR3, as DNA: TGTGCCAGCAGTGAAGGAGGTTCCCCCTCCTATGGCTACACCTTC.

This chain uses TRBV30 with TRBJ2-1; tentatively, D is TRBD2 (7 bases). The CDR3 is 15 amino acids. CDR1 is GTSNPN, CDR2 SVGIG, per germline (reference sequence). V was cut by 4 bases and J by 7 bases, with 20 bases left in between. In nucleotides, the CDR3 is TGTGCCTGGAAGTTGAGGGGGGGCCTTGGGAATGAGCAGTTCTTC. As protein: CAWKLRGGLGNEQFF.

The J gene is TRBJ1-1, the V gene TRBV2; perhaps TRBD1 as D (5 bases). The CDR3 is made up of 13 amino acids. The germline V and J ends were trimmed by 3 bases and 0 bases, with 5 bases remaining between them. The germline V gene encodes CDR1 SNHLY and CDR2 FYNNEI. The DNA of the CDR3 is TGTGCCAGCAGTGACAGGGTGAACACTGAAGCTTTCTTT. Translation: CASSDRVNTEAFF.

V is TRBV9 and J is TRBJ2-1, with a possible D match to TRBD1 (5 bases). Germline V lookup: CDR1 SGDLS, CDR2 YYNGEE. With 3 bases removed from V and 7 bases from J, the gap between germline ends came to 8 bases. CDR3 size: 12 residues. The chain's CDR3 is CASSAGYNEQFF. The CDR3 DNA reads as TGTGCCAGCAGCGCAGGGTATAATGAGCAGTTCTTC.

This clone was seen a few times. V gene TRBV11-2 combines with J gene TRBJ1-5, with D perhaps matching TRBD1 (6 bases). V was cut by 0 bases and J by 7 bases, with 16 bases left in between. Germline CDR1 and CDR2: SGHAT and FQNNGV. The CDR3 is 16 amino acids. Written as DNA, the CDR3 is TGTGCCAGCAGCTTAGAAGGGGGGGCGGGGAGGCAGCCCCAGCATTTT. Protein: CASSLEGGAGRQPQHF.

This clone is a singleton in its sample. The V call is TRBV28, the J call TRBJ1-5, with 9 bases matching TRBD1. Germline CDR1 MDHEN, CDR2 SYDVKM. The CDR3 contains 14 residues. Trimming at V came to 7 bases and at J to 4 bases, leaving 5 bases not matched to a gene. The CDR3 bases are TGTGCCAGCACCCGGACAGGGGCAAATCAGCCCCAGCATTTT. This codes for CASTRTGANQPQHF.

This clone came up a few times. The chain carries TRBV10-2 and TRBJ2-1; the match to TRBD1 covers 7 bases. The length of the CDR3 is 15 residues. V dropped 9 bases and J dropped 0; count of bases not matched to a gene: 8. Germline V lookup: CDR1 WSHSY, CDR2 SAAADI. In DNA form, the CDR3 reads TGCGCCAGTCAAAAACAGGGGATCTCCTACAATGAGCAGTTCTTC. Amino acids: CASQKQGISYNEQFF.

V is TRBV18 and J is TRBJ2-1; D not certain. Germline loops: CDR1 KGHSH, CDR2 LQKENI. V lost 2 bases to trimming and J lost 1 base, with 9 bases between them. The CDR3 is 15 residues long. The CDR3 here is CASSPMPMSYNEQFF. For the CDR3, the DNA is TGTGCCAGCTCACCAATGCCTATGTCCTACAATGAGCAGTTCTTC. Full variable domain (rest looked up from reference TRBV18 and TRBJ2-1): NAGVMQNPRHLVRRRGQEARLRCSPMKGHSHVYWYRQLPEEGLKFMVYLQKENIIDESGMPKERFSAEFPKEGPSILRIQQVVRGDSAAYFCASSPMPMSYNEQFFGPGTRLTVL.

The chain uses TRBV7-9 and TRBJ1-2; 7 nucleotides agree with TRBD1. This CDR3 has 17 residues. In germline, CDR1 is SEHNR, CDR2 FQNEAQ (reference sequence). Unmatched junction bases numbered 15, after V lost 8 bases and J lost 0 bases. CDR3 bases: TGTGCCAGCGATAAGTGGGGACAGTCTGGGGCTAACTATGGCTACACCTTC. Translating it yields CASDKWGQSGANYGYTF. The full variable domain, completed using reference TRBV7-9 and TRBJ1-2, is DTGVSQNPRHKITKRGQNVTFRCDPISEHNRLYWYRQTLGQGPEFLTYFQNEAQLEKSRLLSDRFSAERPKGSFSTLEIQRTEQGDSAMYLCASDKWGQSGANYGYTFGSGTRLTVV.

CDR3 loop: CASSYVRPSGGSPLHF. CDR3 DNA sequence: TGTGCCAGCAGTTACGTGCGTCCTTCAGGGGGTTCACCCCTCCACTTT. This sequence joins TRBV6-5 and TRBJ1-6; TRBD1 agrees at 7 bases. CDR1 MNHEY and CDR2 SVGAGI come from the germline V gene. The CDR3 is 16 amino acids. V was pared by 2 bases and J by 9 bases, with 10 bases of the junction left unmatched.